These 9 T cell receptor beta chains were all obtained from the same sample, sequenced in a study of blood T cells in healthy people across ages. A second PCR of 7 to 11 cycles used a sample-barcoded 5' primer and a J-beta primer mix. TCRdb called the 5' RACE reads again in MiXCR, with one record for every CDR3 protein. The repertoire holds some 900,000 distinct CDR3 sequences, about 28% seen once, with roughly 17% in the top ten. The sequenced material came from blood. The receptors stem from a woman of 80 years or more in good health.

This clonotype was found many times. The chain combines TRBV7-6 with TRBJ1-2; D unclear. Germline CDR1 is SGHVS and CDR2 is FNYEAQ. The CDR3 contains 13 residues. Deletions cut 6 bases from V and 8 bases from J, with 16 bases between. The CDR3 is CASSSYGREGYTF. CDR3 bases: TGTGCCAGCAGTTCCTACGGCCGGGAGGGCTACACCTTC.

This clonotype appeared many times. V usage is TRBV12-3 or TRBV12-4 and J usage is TRBJ1-4, with no clear D. The V end lost 5 bases, the J end lost 11 bases, and 12 bases lay between the germline ends. This CDR3 is built from 12 residues. CDR3 residues: CASSTSEQKLFF. The CDR3 region has the DNA TGTGCCAGCAGTACCTCGGAACAGAAACTGTTTTTT.

In this sample, this clonotype turned up many times. The rearrangement uses TRBV29-1 and TRBJ1-2; 8 positions agree with TRBD1. There are 13 residues in the CDR3. The germline CDR1 and CDR2 sequences are SQVTM and ANQGSEA. V lost 4 bases, J lost 5 bases, and 6 bases stayed unmatched. In DNA, the CDR3 is TGCAGCGTTGGGACAGGGATCTCATATGGCTACACCTTC. This encodes CSVGTGISYGYTF.

In this sample, this clonotype turned up a few times. The chain uses TRBV20-1 and TRBJ2-3, with 9 bases fitting TRBD2. Trimming at V came to 6 bases and at J to 4 bases, leaving 8 bases not matched to a gene. CDR1 DFQATT and CDR2 SNEGSKA come from the germline V gene (reference sequence). This CDR3 comprises 14 residues. CDR3 loop: CSASSGGYPDTQYF. The DNA of the CDR3 is TGCAGTGCAAGTAGCGGGGGTTATCCAGATACGCAGTATTTT.

The chain carries TRBV29-1 and TRBJ2-3; D may be TRBD1 (6 bases). Germline values: CDR1 SQVTM, CDR2 ANQGSEA. V was trimmed by 4 bases and J by 1 base, leaving 12 bases between them. The CDR3 has 14 amino acids. In nucleotides, the CDR3 is TGCAGCGTTGGGGGACAATCAGGCACAGATACGCAGTATTTT. Translating it yields CSVGGQSGTDTQYF.

The CDR3 DNA follows: TGTGCCAGCTCCCGAGACGCGTCGAACACTGAAGCTTTCTTT. Translation: CASSRDASNTEAFF. V and J are TRBV18 and TRBJ1-1; no reliable D call. The CDR3 runs 14 residues. Germline V gene data show CDR1 as KGHSH and CDR2 as LQKENI. The ends were cut back, 6 bases at V and 1 base at J, with 12 bases in the middle.

In the case of this clonotype: The junction departs from the called germline gene at one end, perhaps through a read error. The chain uses TRBV12-3 or TRBV12-4 and TRBJ2-3; 9 bases are shared with TRBD2. This CDR3 comprises 16 residues. CDR3: CASSGHGAGGTDTEYF. CDR3 sequence (DNA): TGTGCCAGCAGCGGCCATGGAGCGGGGGGCACAGATACGGAGTATTTT.

This chain uses TRBV30 with TRBJ2-7; possibly TRBD2 for D (6 bases). CDR1 and CDR2 from the germline V gene are GTSNPN and SVGIG (reference sequence). The CDR3 runs to 12 residues. The V end lost 3 bases, the J end lost 3 bases, and 9 bases lay between the germline ends. The CDR3 DNA reads as TGTGCCTGGAGGGAGGGAGGCTACGAGCAGTACTTC. Its translation: CAWREGGYEQYF. The whole variable domain, filled in from reference TRBV30 and TRBJ2-7, reads SQTIHQWPATLVQPVGSPLSLECTVEGTSNPNLYWYRQAAGRGLQLLFYSVGIGQISSEVPQNLSASRPQDRQFILSSKKLLLSDSGFYLCAWREGGYEQYFGPGTRLTVT.

This clonotype was seen ten or more times. The CDR3 DNA sequence: TGCAGTGCTGGACAGGGAAGATCCTACGAGCAGTACTTC. It is translated as CSAGQGRSYEQYF. The chain couples TRBV20-1 to TRBJ2-7; 8 bases are shared with TRBD1. V was clipped by 5 bases and J by 1 base; unmatched bases: 4. The germline CDR1 and CDR2 sequences are DFQATT and SNEGSKA (reference sequence). The CDR3 loop spans 13 amino acids.